The clone carrying this T cell receptor beta chain came up many times. In TCRdb, the multiplex PCR reads were re-called with MiXCR into one record per CDR3 protein. The sample carries about 35,000 distinct CDR3 sequences, roughly 32% recorded once. This specimen comes from a study of breast tumors, draining lymph nodes, adjacent tissues. The origin of this receptor is a female donor with breast cancer. Some clones in this sample may be carry-over from other donors' samples. Specimen: breast tumor tissue.

The CDR3 reads CASSESGGYNSPLHF. The DNA of the CDR3 is TGTGCCAGCAGCGAATCAGGGGGCTATAATTCACCCCTCCACTTT. The rearrangement links TRBV9 to TRBJ1-6; 7 bases map to TRBD1. The CDR3 has 15 residues. V dropped 3 bases and J dropped 3; count of bases not matched to a gene: 3. CDR1 SGDLS and CDR2 YYNGEE come from the germline V gene.